The 30 T cell receptor beta chains below all came from one sample that was sequenced in a study of shared clonotypes between healthy human individuals. Assay used: immunoSEQ multiplex PCR; TCRdb lists only in-frame clones, some missing. The sample has 400,000 to 550,000 clones, less than 80% seen once. The sequencing sample was made of PBMCs. Receptors were obtained from a woman aged 40 to 50 in good health. Some clones in this sample may be carry-over from other donors' samples.

As to this clone: This likely reflects a read error, since a far larger clone is one base away. The rearrangement uses TRBV19 and TRBJ1-5; no reliable D call. There are 14 residues in the CDR3. V lost 3 bases and J 6 bases, leaving 12 bases between the germline ends. Germline values: CDR1 LNHDA, CDR2 SQIVND (reference sequence). CDR3 residues: CASSMGFGSQPQHF. The DNA for the CDR3 is TGTGCCAGTAGTATGGGGTTTGGGAGTCAGCCCCAGCATTTT.

The rearrangement uses TRBV6-6 and TRBJ1-4; TRBD1 matches 7 bases. The CDR3 runs 15 residues. J gave up 2 bases and V 6 bases, and 6 bases lay outside the gene matches. CDR1 is MNHNY and CDR2 is SVGAGI in the germline V gene (reference sequence). The CDR3 nucleotides read TGTGCCAGCAGACCTCAGGGGGGGACTAATGAAAAACTGTTTTTT. This gives the protein CASRPQGGTNEKLFF.

On this clone itself: Additional DNA sequences in this sample encode the identical CDR3. V and J are TRBV28 and TRBJ2-5; D is unresolved. The CDR3 spans 12 residues. In germline, CDR1 is MDHEN, CDR2 SYDVKM. Trimming removed 2 bases at V and 5 bases at J, with 6 bases between. The CDR3 spells CASSLGWETQYF. The CDR3 DNA sequence: TGTGCCAGCAGTTTAGGGTGGGAGACCCAGTACTTC.

The rearrangement uses TRBV29-1 and TRBJ1-2, with D perhaps TRBD1 (6 bases). The germline V gene has CDR1 SQVTM and CDR2 ANQGSEA. CDR3 size: 13 residues. Between the trimmed V and J ends, which lost 5 bases and 3 bases, there was a span of 13 bases. The CDR3 is CSVYLGADYGYTF. The CDR3, as DNA: TGCAGCGTTTATCTGGGGGCAGACTATGGCTACACCTTC. Based on the CDR3 plus reference TRBV29-1 and TRBJ1-2, the full variable domain is SAVISQKPSRDICQRGTSLTIQCQVDSQVTMMFWYRQQPGQSLTLIATANQGSEATYESGFVIDKFPISRPNLTFSTLTVSNMSPEDSSIYLCSVYLGADYGYTFGSGTRLTVV.

V and J are TRBV6-6 and TRBJ2-3, with D tentatively TRBD1 (6 bases). Germline V lookup: CDR1 MNHNY, CDR2 SVGAGI (reference sequence). This CDR3 spans 14 amino acids. Trimming shortened V by 5 bases and J by 2 bases, and 11 bases separated the two germline ends. CDR3 DNA sequence: TGTGCCAGCAGTCCCGGGACAAACACAGATACGCAGTATTTT. Translated: CASSPGTNTDTQYF.

The rearrangement uses TRBV28 and TRBJ2-1; 8 positions agree with TRBD2. Germline trimming cut 6 bases from V and 8 bases from J; bases unmatched to any gene: 12. In germline, CDR1 is MDHEN, CDR2 SYDVKM. The CDR3 is 15 amino acids. This CDR3 is CASRTGTRVLYEQFF. CDR3 nucleotides: TGTGCCAGCAGAACCGGGACTAGGGTCTTGTATGAGCAGTTCTTC.

To note about this clone: This may stem from a read error, because a much larger clone lies one nucleotide away. V is TRBV7-3 and J is TRBJ1-1, with D maybe TRBD1 (6 bases). The CDR3 is 14 amino acids. Germline CDR1 reads SGHTA; CDR2 reads FQGTGA. The V gene lost 5 bases and the J gene lost 5 bases, with 15 bases spanning the gap. The CDR3 nucleotides read TGTGCCAGCAGCCCGCGAATTACAGGGACTGAAGCTTTCTTT. The encoded protein is CASSPRITGTEAFF.

This chain uses TRBV7-6 with TRBJ2-3; weak D call: TRBD1 (6 bases). V was clipped by 5 bases and J by 0 bases, with 12 bases between them. The CDR3 covers 15 residues. Germline V gene sequence: CDR1 SGHVS, CDR2 FNYEAQ. DNA for the CDR3: TGTGCCAGCAGCCCATGGACAGAGAGCACAGATACGCAGTATTTT. Its protein is CASSPWTESTDTQYF.

This chain joins TRBV7-8 and TRBJ2-3; 7 bases agree with TRBD2. The CDR3 length is 14 residues. V lost 5 bases, J lost 5 bases, and 7 bases stayed unmatched. The germline V gene encodes CDR1 SGHVS and CDR2 FQNEAQ. Written as DNA, the CDR3 is TGTGCCAGCAGCCCTACCGGGACTATAGATACGCAGTATTTT. Its translation is CASSPTGTIDTQYF.

The chain employs TRBV7-8 and TRBJ2-7, with 11 positions matching TRBD1. The CDR3 is 16 amino acids. Per the germline V gene, CDR1 is SGHVS and CDR2 is FQNEAQ. V shed 5 bases and J 2 bases; nucleotides not matched to a gene: 8. The CDR3 spells CASSRAGTGGTYEQYF. The CDR3 DNA reads TGTGCCAGCAGCCGTGCCGGGACAGGGGGTACCTACGAGCAGTACTTC.

The CDR3 is CASGKGRHF. The CDR3 DNA follows: TGTGCCAGCGGAAAGGGGCGGCATTTT. The chain joins TRBV6-5 to TRBJ1-5; a weak D match, TRBD1 (5 bases). In germline, CDR1 is MNHEY, CDR2 SVGAGI. The CDR3 extends over 9 amino acids. Trimming pared 8 bases from V and 15 bases from J, leaving 11 bases between.

This sequence joins TRBV2 and TRBJ1-4, with 9 nucleotides matching TRBD1. CDR3 length: 15 amino acids. CDR1 and CDR2 from the germline V gene are SNHLY and FYNNEI. V was clipped by 7 bases and J by 7 bases; unmatched bases: 10. The CDR3, as DNA: TGTGCCAGCACCCTTACCGGGACAGGGCCTGAAAAACTGTTTTTT. Translation gives CASTLTGTGPEKLFF.

J is TRBJ2-5 and V is TRBV18, with D tentatively TRBD1 (6 bases). The V end lost 3 bases, the J end lost 5 bases, and 22 bases lay between the germline ends. The CDR3 has 17 residues. Germline lookup yields CDR1 KGHSH and CDR2 LQKENI. CDR3 in amino acids: CASSPGPPGGGLETQYF. In DNA, the CDR3 is TGTGCCAGCTCACCGGGCCCACCTGGGGGCGGCTTGGAGACCCAGTACTTC.

This clone has only one observation. The chain couples TRBV29-1 to TRBJ2-5; D is possibly TRBD1 or TRBD2 (7 bases each). V lost 4 bases to trimming and J lost 5 bases, with 14 bases between them. Germline CDR1 is SQVTM and CDR2 is ANQGSEA. This CDR3 is 13 amino acids long. CDR3 nucleotide sequence: TGCAGCGTTGCAACAGGGGAGGGGGAGACCCAGTACTTC. It encodes CSVATGEGETQYF.

The rearrangement joins TRBV29-1 to TRBJ2-7; 7 nucleotides match TRBD2. Germline CDR1 is SQVTM and CDR2 is ANQGSEA. There are 13 residues in the CDR3. Trimming took 5 bases from V and 0 from J; bases not matched to a gene: 4. The CDR3 protein is CSVRGGGSYEQYF. CDR3 nucleotide sequence: TGCAGCGTTAGGGGCGGGGGCTCCTACGAGCAGTACTTC.

On this clone itself: A read error is the likely source, as a far larger clone sits one nucleotide away. Other DNA sequences in this specimen translate into the identical CDR3. This chain joins TRBV25-1 and TRBJ2-1; 10 positions match TRBD2. J lost 10 bases, V lost 6 bases, and 6 bases had no gene match. Germline assignment: CDR1 MGHDK and CDR2 SYGVNS. The CDR3 has 13 residues. The CDR3 loop reads CASRGLAPNEQFF. Written as DNA, the CDR3 is TGTGCCAGCAGGGGACTAGCGCCCAACGAGCAGTTCTTC.

As for this clone: Additional DNA sequences in this sample encode the identical CDR3. This chain links TRBV28 with TRBJ1-1; D gene unclear. The CDR3 totals 13 residues. CDR1 is MDHEN, CDR2 SYDVKM, per germline. V was trimmed by 4 bases and J by 0 bases, leaving 6 bases between them. Here the CDR3 reads CASSSGLNTEAFF. In DNA form, the CDR3 reads TGTGCCAGCAGTTCCGGTCTGAACACTGAAGCTTTCTTT.

V usage is TRBV9 and J usage is TRBJ2-3, with a possible D match to TRBD2 (6 bases). The CDR3 length is 15 residues. Per germline, CDR1 SGDLS and CDR2 YYNGEE. V was pared by 0 bases and J by 8 bases, with 16 bases between. The CDR3, as DNA: TGTGCCAGCAGCGTAGCTACTGGGGGGAGCGGTACGCAGTATTTT. This encodes CASSVATGGSGTQYF.

This sequence joins TRBV19 and TRBJ2-2; 11 bases line up with TRBD2. This CDR3 spans 15 amino acids. Unmatched junction bases numbered 6, after V lost 10 bases and J lost 2 bases. Germline V lookup: CDR1 LNHDA, CDR2 SQIVND (reference sequence). The CDR3 reads CATKGLADNTGELFF. The DNA of the CDR3 is TGTGCCACAAAGGGACTAGCGGACAACACCGGGGAGCTGTTTTTT.

CDR3 nucleotide sequence: TGTGCCAGCAGTTACGGGCGGGACTTCTACGAGCAGTACTTC. Protein sequence: CASSYGRDFYEQYF. The chain joins TRBV6-5 to TRBJ2-7; tentatively, D is TRBD2 (6 bases). Trimming took off 2 bases at V and 3 bases at J, with 11 bases between the two ends. This CDR3 region has 14 residues. CDR1 is MNHEY, CDR2 SVGAGI, per germline.

This chain joins TRBV2 and TRBJ2-2; the match to TRBD1 covers 8 bases. J was trimmed by 4 bases and V by 8 bases; bases with no gene match: 3. The CDR3 has 13 amino acids. Germline CDR1 reads SNHLY; CDR2 reads FYNNEI. The CDR3 loop is CASLQGGTGELFF. Here the CDR3 DNA reads TGTGCCAGCCTACAGGGGGGCACCGGGGAGCTGTTTTTT.

About this clone itself: The CDR3 does not close with the conserved phenylalanine or tryptophan, likely indicating a read error. This chain uses TRBV30 with TRBJ1-2, with 9 bases aligning to TRBD1. There are 13 residues in the CDR3. The V gene end was trimmed by 0 bases and the J gene end by 4 bases; junction bases not matched to a gene: 0. Germline V gene lookup returns CDR1 GTSNPN and CDR2 SVGIG (reference sequence). CDR3 nucleotide sequence: TGTGCCTGGAGTGTACAGGGGGCCTATGGCTACACCCTC. Amino acids: CAWSVQGAYGYTL.

The chain combines TRBV18 with TRBJ2-3; D remains ambiguous. The CDR3 has 14 residues. Germline V gene sequence: CDR1 KGHSH, CDR2 LQKENI. Trimming took 1 base from V and 2 from J, leaving 7 bases between them. CDR3 sequence reads: CASSPLASTDTQYF. The CDR3 nucleotides are TGTGCCAGCTCACCACTAGCCTCCACAGATACGCAGTATTTT.

This clone was seen a handful of times. The V gene is TRBV7-6, the J gene TRBJ2-7; 12 positions match TRBD2. The CDR3 loop spans 13 amino acids. CDR1 and CDR2 from the germline V gene are SGHVS and FNYEAQ. With 10 bases clipped from V and 6 bases from J, the junction kept 7 bases outside the gene matches. The CDR3 protein is CAIPSGRAAEQYF. CDR3 coding DNA: TGTGCCATCCCTAGCGGGAGGGCCGCCGAGCAGTACTTC.

The V gene is TRBV18, the J gene TRBJ1-5, with a possible D match to TRBD1 (5 bases). V was shortened by 3 bases and J by 6 bases, with 12 bases between the two germline ends. The CDR3 consists of 14 residues. Germline CDR1 reads KGHSH; CDR2 reads LQKENI. In nucleotides, the CDR3 is TGTGCCAGCTCACCGGTAGGGGCACCTCAGCCCCAGCATTTT. Protein: CASSPVGAPQPQHF. Filled out from reference TRBV18 and TRBJ1-5, the complete variable domain reads NAGVMQNPRHLVRRRGQEARLRCSPMKGHSHVYWYRQLPEEGLKFMVYLQKENIIDESGMPKERFSAEFPKEGPSILRIQQVVRGDSAAYFCASSPVGAPQPQHFGDGTRLSIL.

As regards this clone: Other DNA sequences in this specimen translate into the identical CDR3. For the CDR3, the DNA is TGTGCCAGCAGCTTAGCCGGGGGCTATGGCTACACCTTC. Protein sequence: CASSLAGGYGYTF. The chain uses TRBV7-9 and TRBJ1-2; D might be TRBD1 (5 bases). CDR3 size: 13 residues. The germline V and J ends were trimmed by 0 bases and 4 bases, with 6 bases remaining between them. Germline V gene data show CDR1 as SEHNR and CDR2 as FQNEAQ (reference sequence).

The chain links TRBV14 to TRBJ1-1; D might be TRBD1 (5 bases). V was pared by 4 bases and J by 4 bases, with 16 bases between. The CDR3 length is 15 residues. The germline V gene has CDR1 SGHDN and CDR2 FVKESK. CDR3 sequence reads: CASSLRQTAGTEAFF. Here the CDR3 DNA reads TGTGCCAGCAGCCTTCGACAGACGGCGGGCACTGAAGCTTTCTTT.

The CDR3 nucleotides read TGTGCCAGCAGTGAAGGGGGAGCGTTTGAAGCTTTCTTT. This gives the protein CASSEGGAFEAFF. The chain uses TRBV2 and TRBJ1-1; D unclear. This CDR3 has 13 amino acids. The germline V and J ends were trimmed by 1 base and 7 bases, with 10 bases remaining between them. Per the germline V gene, CDR1 is SNHLY and CDR2 is FYNNEI.

The DNA for the CDR3 is TGTGCCAGCAGGGGGTTCGGGCTTCTACCCTCCTACGAGCAGTACTTC. This codes for CASRGFGLLPSYEQYF. The genes are TRBV28 and TRBJ2-7; D is unresolved. The CDR3 totals 16 residues. Trimming cost V 6 bases and J 0 bases, with 18 bases left between them. Per germline, CDR1 MDHEN and CDR2 SYDVKM.

There are a few counts of this clone. This chain joins TRBV6-5 and TRBJ2-3; D might be TRBD1 (6 bases). Deletions cut 4 bases from V and 1 base from J, with 12 bases between. Germline V gene data show CDR1 as MNHEY and CDR2 as SVGAGI. The CDR3 has 15 amino acids. As DNA, the CDR3 is TGTGCCAGCAGTTTCCAGGGGCTGGGCACAGATACGCAGTATTTT. Its translation is CASSFQGLGTDTQYF.